The entry below gives a single T cell receptor beta chain sequence along with its context. In germline, CDR1 is SGHNT, CDR2 YENEEA. Trimming stripped 5 bases from V and 8 bases from J, with 14 bases between. CDR3 length: 13 amino acids. This record comes from a study of control samples from healthy donors and cancer patients. The protocol was immunoSEQ multiplex PCR, while the TCRdb copy is restricted to in-frame clones and leaves out a portion. The sample has roughly 120,000 clones, approximately 90% seen once. The chain recombines TRBV11-3 with TRBJ2-3; D gene ambiguous. Sequencing input: PBMCs. This sequence was found in an older woman with lung cancer. The CDR3 DNA reads TGTGCCAGCAGCGAAGTAGCTGACGGTACGCAGTATTTT. Translated, it gives CASSEVADGTQYF.